Listed below are T cell receptor beta chains from one sample, sequenced in a study of blood T cell repertoires in COVID-19. Only in-frame clones appear in the TCRdb table, and some are missing; sequencing was by immunoSEQ multiplex PCR. This table holds a few hundred thousand clones, 85% found once. The sequencing sample was made of peripheral blood. Receptors originate from a woman aged 18-29 years with acute or convalescent COVID-19. Both conserved end residues are part of each CDR3. Each record gives: clone size, V gene, J gene, D gene, CDR3 protein, CDR3 DNA. The D gene is left open where the match is weak. Only some rows state a clone size, as once, few, many or a class for expanded clones.

NA	TRBV2	TRBJ1-4	TRBD1	CASQRQGVEKLFF	TGTGCCAGCCAGAGACAGGGAGTAGAAAAACTGTTTTTT
NA	TRBV5-1	TRBJ2-7	TRBD2	CASSLTSGSHEQYF	TGCGCCAGCAGCTTGACTAGCGGGAGCCACGAGCAGTACTTC
NA	TRBV6-5	TRBJ2-1	NA	CASSYSANEQFF	TGTGCCAGCAGTTACTCGGCCAATGAGCAGTTCTTC
NA	TRBV13	TRBJ2-1	NA	CASSLGLGSYNEQFF	TGTGCCAGCAGCTTAGGCCTCGGCTCCTACAATGAGCAGTTCTTC
NA	TRBV28	TRBJ2-1	NA	CASSPSAGYNEQFF	TGTGCCAGCAGTCCCTCGGCGGGTTACAATGAGCAGTTCTTC
NA	TRBV5-1	TRBJ2-1	TRBD2	CASSLAGGDYNEQFF	TGCGCCAGCAGCTTAGCGGGAGGAGACTACAATGAGCAGTTCTTC
NA	TRBV14	TRBJ1-2	TRBD1	CASSQLRDRGGYTF	TGTGCCAGCAGCCAACTCCGGGACAGGGGTGGCTACACCTTC
NA	TRBV10-3	TRBJ2-3	NA	CAISEEGANTDTQYF	TGTGCCATCAGTGAAGAAGGGGCTAACACAGATACGCAGTATTTT
NA	TRBV6-1	TRBJ2-3	NA	CASSEVWQSTDTQYF	TGTGCCAGCAGTGAAGTGTGGCAGAGCACAGATACGCAGTATTTT
NA	TRBV5-5	TRBJ2-7	NA	CASSVPVSYEQYF	TGTGCCAGCAGTGTCCCCGTCAGTTACGAGCAGTACTTC
once	TRBV7-9	TRBJ2-2	NA	CASSSVRQNTGELFF	TGTGCCAGCAGCTCTGTGCGACAGAACACCGGGGAGCTGTTTTTT
NA	TRBV13	TRBJ2-7	TRBD1	CASSSRQGATYEQYF	TGTGCCAGCAGCTCGCGACAGGGGGCCACCTACGAGCAGTACTTC
NA	TRBV3-1/TRBV3-2	TRBJ1-1	TRBD1	CASSQQTGGFFEAFF	TGTGCCAGCAGCCAACAAACAGGGGGCTTTTTTGAAGCTTTCTTT
NA	TRBV12-3/TRBV12-4	TRBJ1-2	NA	CASSFSGNGYTF	TGTGCCAGCAGTTTTTCGGGGAATGGCTACACCTTC
NA	TRBV10-1	TRBJ2-7	TRBD1	CASSQGQGNYEQYF	TGCGCCAGCAGTCAAGGACAGGGTAACTACGAGCAGTACTTC
NA	TRBV6-1	TRBJ2-5	NA	CASSERKVGGETQYF	TGTGCCAGCAGTGAAAGGAAAGTTGGGGGGGAGACCCAGTACTTC
NA	TRBV6-1	TRBJ1-1	NA	CASSEEGGGTEAFF	TGTGCCAGCAGTGAAGAAGGAGGCGGCACTGAAGCTTTCTTT
NA	TRBV5-8	TRBJ1-4	NA	CASSLGDSANEKLFF	TGTGCCAGCAGCTTGGGCGACTCGGCTAATGAAAAACTGTTTTTT
NA	TRBV13	TRBJ1-1	NA	CASSLGVRAKNTEAFF	TGTGCCAGCAGCTTAGGTGTGCGGGCTAAGAACACTGAAGCTTTCTTT
NA	TRBV27	TRBJ2-1	NA	CASRRGDSYNEQFF	TGTGCCAGCAGGCGGGGAGACTCCTACAATGAGCAGTTCTTC
NA	TRBV2	TRBJ1-6	NA	CASSEARGVENSPLHF	TGTGCCAGCAGTGAAGCCCGGGGGGTCGAAAATTCACCCCTCCACTTT
once	TRBV2	TRBJ1-6	NA	CASNDRSITNSPLHF	TGTGCCAGCAATGACAGGTCTATTACTAATTCACCCCTCCACTTT
NA	TRBV12-3/TRBV12-4	TRBJ2-7	NA	CASSFQPPDEQYF	TGTGCCAGCAGTTTTCAACCTCCGGACGAGCAGTACTTC
NA	TRBV29-1	TRBJ1-1	NA	CSAGQVTNTEAFF	TGCAGCGCGGGCCAGGTAACGAACACTGAAGCTTTCTTT
NA	TRBV28	TRBJ2-7	NA	CASSPSGSYEQYF	TGTGCCAGCAGTCCATCAGGATCCTACGAGCAGTACTTC
NA	TRBV28	TRBJ2-7	TRBD1	CASSRTGGFSSYEQYF	TGTGCCAGCAGCCGTACAGGGGGCTTCAGCTCCTACGAGCAGTACTTC
NA	TRBV14	TRBJ1-1	TRBD1	CASSPHRGRSYTEAFF	TGTGCCAGCAGCCCCCACAGGGGGCGAAGTTACACTGAAGCTTTCTTT
NA	TRBV6-5	TRBJ2-1	TRBD1	CASSHRTGGFDEQFF	TGTGCCAGCAGCCACCGGACAGGGGGCTTCGATGAGCAGTTCTTC
NA	TRBV5-4	TRBJ2-5	TRBD1	CASSSGTGSETQYF	TGTGCCAGCAGCTCAGGGACAGGGTCGGAGACCCAGTACTTC
NA	TRBV19	TRBJ1-1	TRBD1	CASFSGGTEAFF	TGTGCCAGTTTCTCAGGGGGAACTGAAGCTTTCTTT
NA	TRBV2	TRBJ2-2	TRBD2	CASRTSGGSSTGELFF	TGTGCCAGCAGAACTAGCGGGGGGTCAAGCACCGGGGAGCTGTTTTTT
few	TRBV7-3	TRBJ2-2	TRBD2	CASSPTSATGELFF	TGTGCCAGCAGCCCGACTAGCGCCACCGGGGAGCTGTTTTTT
NA	TRBV7-8	TRBJ1-2	NA	CASSVSRTAAYGYTF	TGTGCCAGCAGCGTTTCTAGGACAGCCGCCTATGGCTACACCTTC
NA	TRBV10-2	TRBJ1-3	TRBD1	CASSVTGPGNTIYF	TGCGCCAGCAGTGTGACAGGGCCAGGGAACACCATATATTTT
NA	TRBV9	TRBJ2-1	NA	CASSPSGSYNEQFF	TGTGCCAGCAGCCCCAGCGGCTCCTACAATGAGCAGTTCTTC
NA	TRBV30	TRBJ1-5	NA	CAGGQPQHF	TGTGCCGGCGGGCAGCCCCAGCATTTT
NA	TRBV7-9	TRBJ2-1	NA	CASSLTPGYNEQFF	TGTGCCAGCAGCTTAACCCCAGGTTACAATGAGCAGTTCTTC
NA	TRBV6-5	TRBJ1-3	NA	CASSYSGSGNTIYF	TGTGCCAGCAGTTATTCAGGGTCCGGAAACACCATATATTTT
NA	TRBV7-9	TRBJ2-1	NA	CASSASTGSGVEQFF	TGTGCCAGCAGCGCCTCTACAGGGTCGGGCGTTGAGCAGTTCTTC
few	TRBV28	TRBJ2-5	TRBD1	CASSLGRQGADETQYF	TGTGCCAGCAGTTTAGGCCGACAGGGGGCGGATGAGACCCAGTACTTC
once	TRBV29-1	TRBJ1-2	TRBD1	CSVEEQGAGYGYTF	TGCAGCGTTGAAGAACAGGGGGCCGGCTATGGCTACACCTTC